This T cell receptor (beta chain) was captured by sequencing in a study of T-cell reconstitution after alpha-beta-depleted transplantation in children. V was trimmed by 1 base and J by 1 base, leaving 6 bases between them. In germline, CDR1 is SGHRS, CDR2 YFSETQ. The CDR3 is 14 amino acids. As it was prepared, the TCRbeta library received unique molecular identifiers. MiXCR was run by TCRdb on the PCR reads, yielding one entry per CDR3 protein. The sample includes roughly 200,000 distinct CDR3 sequences, roughly 10% seen only once; the top ten take roughly 30%. This clonotype was observed at least ten times. Its cognate antigen is unknown. The study, taken as a whole, reports: Where some patients showed high TCRbeta diversity at day 60, it came from recipient T cells and thymic progenitors that had survived. The main origin of T-cell counts and diversity one year after transplant was newly produced T cells.

The V and J genes are TRBV5-1 and TRBJ1-3; a possible D gene is TRBD1 (6 bases). Sequences were derived from PBMCs, sampled before TCRalphabeta/CD19-depleted stem cell transplant. This TCR derives from a child in the first two years of life with acute myeloid leukemia, due to receive a stem cell transplant. Here the CDR3 reads CASSLTGSGNTIYF. The CDR3 region has the DNA TGCGCCAGCAGCTTGACAGGGTCTGGAAACACCATATATTTT.